These 22 T cell receptor beta chains were sequenced from one sample in a study of read filtering for tumor transcriptome and immune sequencing. This library used 300 to 450 ng RNA and molecular barcoded adaptors spanning alpha/delta and beta/gamma chains. A single record per CDR3 protein comes from TCRdb applying MiXCR to the reads. In the table there are tens of thousands of distinct CDR3 sequences, 20% of which are singletons. The sequenced material came from a population of CD138-negative cells sorted from bone marrow. These receptors were obtained from a donor aged 40 or older with multiple myeloma.

This clonotype appeared many times. The rearrangement joins TRBV10-3 to TRBJ2-1; 9 nucleotides line up with TRBD1. This CDR3 region has 15 residues. V lost 5 bases to trimming and J lost 6 bases; unmatched junction nucleotides: 8. Germline assignment: CDR1 ENHRY and CDR2 SYGVKD. CDR3 loop: CAISPGTGNPNEQFF. The CDR3 DNA is TGTGCCATCAGTCCCGGGACAGGGAACCCCAATGAGCAGTTCTTC.

With respect to this clonotype: A much larger clone differs by one base, so this may be a read error. Here the CDR3 DNA reads TGTGCCAGCGGCTTAGCCCTAGCGGGAGTGACCGGGGAGCTGTTTTTT. As protein: CASGLALAGVTGELFF. J is TRBJ2-2 and V is TRBV7-2, with 10 nucleotides matching TRBD2. Germline V CDR1 and CDR2: SGHTA, FQGNSA. This CDR3 is built from 16 residues.

In this sample, this clonotype turned up many times. The chain is built from TRBV11-3 and TRBJ2-7; 8 positions agree with TRBD1. J was trimmed by 0 bases and V by 3 bases; bases with no gene match: 4. The CDR3 has 15 amino acids. CDR1 and CDR2 from the germline V gene are SGHNT and YENEEA. Here the CDR3 reads CASSFGTGSSYEQYF. In DNA, the CDR3 is TGTGCCAGCAGCTTCGGGACAGGCAGCTCCTACGAGCAGTACTTC.

The chain carries TRBV7-9 and TRBJ2-3; possibly TRBD2 for D (6 bases). V was shortened by 4 bases and J by 1 base, with 12 bases between the two germline ends. The CDR3 covers 15 residues. Germline V gives CDR1 SEHNR, CDR2 FQNEAQ (reference sequence). CDR3 DNA sequence: TGTGCCAGCAGCTCCTCCGAGCGGGGCACAGATACGCAGTATTTT. The encoded protein is CASSSSERGTDTQYF.

This clonotype was counted at least ten times. The gene calls are TRBV19 and TRBJ1-2; 12 bases map to TRBD1. In germline, CDR1 is LNHDA, CDR2 SQIVND (reference sequence). This CDR3 has 15 amino acids. The trim removed 5 bases at V and 6 bases at J, leaving 7 bases unmatched. The CDR3 DNA reads TGTGCCAGTAGTGTGGGACAGGGGGCGCGAAATGGCTACACCTTC. Its protein is CASSVGQGARNGYTF.

The chain carries TRBV9 and TRBJ2-7; 8 bases fit TRBD1. V trimming: 3 bases; J trimming: 6 bases; junction bases outside the gene matches: 5. CDR3 size: 13 residues. CDR1 is SGDLS, CDR2 YYNGEE, per germline. Here the CDR3 DNA reads TGTGCCAGCAGCGAAGGACAGGGAGGCGAGCAGTACTTC. Amino acids: CASSEGQGGEQYF.

This clonotype was found once. This chain connects TRBV28 to TRBJ2-5; possibly TRBD1 or TRBD2 for D (5 bases each). The V end was cut by 3 bases, the J end by 6 bases, with 17 bases between. The CDR3 extends over 15 amino acids. Per the germline V gene, CDR1 is MDHEN and CDR2 is SYDVKM. In DNA form, the CDR3 reads TGTGCCAGCAGTTTTTATTTCGCAGGGACGAAGACCCAGTACTTC. Protein sequence: CASSFYFAGTKTQYF.

This clonotype was counted at least ten times. The genes are TRBV19 and TRBJ1-4; TRBD1 matches at 9 bases. The germline gives CDR1 LNHDA, CDR2 SQIVND (reference sequence). The CDR3 runs 13 residues. The V segment lost 6 bases and the J segment 7 bases; nucleotides outside the gene matches: 3. The CDR3 spells CASSPGQGEKLFF. For the CDR3, the DNA is TGTGCCAGTAGCCCGGGACAGGGTGAAAAACTGTTTTTT.

Many counts were recorded for this clonotype. The CDR3 sequence is CSAVTGTVNTEAFF. As DNA, the CDR3 is TGCAGCGCCGTCACAGGAACCGTGAACACTGAAGCTTTCTTT. The chain combines TRBV29-1 with TRBJ1-1; D might be TRBD1 (5 bases). The CDR3 is 14 amino acids. V dropped 7 bases and J dropped 0 bases, with 15 bases sitting between them. Looked up from germline, CDR1 is SQVTM and CDR2 is ANQGSEA. Full variable domain (missing parts from reference TRBV29-1 and TRBJ1-1): SAVISQKPSRDICQRGTSLTIQCQVDSQVTMMFWYRQQPGQSLTLIATANQGSEATYESGFVIDKFPISRPNLTFSTLTVSNMSPEDSSIYLCSAVTGTVNTEAFFGQGTRLTVV.

This clonotype has a count of ten or more. The chain is built from TRBV19 and TRBJ1-4; TRBD1 matches at 10 bases. Germline-derived CDR1 and CDR2 are LNHDA and SQIVND (reference sequence). J was trimmed by 8 bases and V by 5 bases; bases with no gene match: 5. The CDR3 contains 14 residues. CDR3 amino acids: CASSDRDRGEKLFF. For the CDR3, the DNA is TGTGCCAGTAGTGACCGGGACAGGGGAGAAAAACTGTTTTTT.

Of note for this clonotype: One end of the junction is discordant with germline, which a read error may explain. The rearrangement links TRBV9 to TRBJ1-2; D is undetermined. Germline CDR1 is SGDLS and CDR2 is YYNGEE. This CDR3 contains 13 residues. The CDR3 loop is CASGVVQNYGYTF. The CDR3 nucleotides read TGTGCCAGCGGCGTAGTACAGAACTATGGCTACACCTTC.

Note on this clonotype: A read error may explain this, as a much larger clone is one base away. The gene calls are TRBV7-2 and TRBJ2-7; TRBD1 aligns across 7 bases. Losses at the gene ends were 8 bases for V and 4 bases for J; bases not matched to a gene: 14. Germline V lookup: CDR1 SGHTA, CDR2 FQGNSA. The CDR3 runs to 15 residues. The CDR3 loop reads CASGSALTGLYEQYF. The DNA of the CDR3 is TGTGCCAGCGGCTCTGCTTTGACAGGGTTGTACGAGCAGTACTTC.

Details on this clonotype: Sequence at one end of the junction differs from germline and may be a read error. V and J are TRBV3-1 and TRBJ2-1; D might be TRBD2 (6 bases). There are 13 residues in the CDR3. CDR1 is LGHDT, CDR2 YNNKEL, per germline (reference sequence). The CDR3 sequence: CASGQDYVNEQSF. In nucleotides, the CDR3 is TGTGCCAGCGGCCAGGACTACGTGAATGAGCAGTCCTTC.

This chain uses TRBV4-1 with TRBJ2-3, with TRBD2 identical over 7 bases. This CDR3 region has 19 residues. J lost 0 bases, V lost 5 bases, and 17 bases had no gene match. Germline-derived CDR1 and CDR2 are MGHRA and YSYEKL. CDR3 in amino acids: CASSKDWYRLAASTDTQYF. Written as DNA, the CDR3 is TGCGCCAGCAGCAAGGATTGGTATCGGCTAGCGGCTAGCACAGATACGCAGTATTTT.

Of note for this clonotype: A read error is possible here, since a much larger clone lies one base away. The genes are TRBV2 and TRBJ2-3; D uncertain. The germline V and J ends were trimmed by 4 bases and 6 bases, with 11 bases remaining between them. Germline CDR1 SNHLY, CDR2 FYNNEI. CDR3 length: 13 amino acids. In DNA, the CDR3 is TGTGCCAGCAGTGTGACGCCCCGGGATACGCAGTATTTT. It specifies CASSVTPRDTQYF.

This clonotype was seen repeatedly, ten times or more. This chain connects TRBV27 to TRBJ2-7; no firm D call. Germline CDR1 reads MNHEY; CDR2 reads SMNVEV (reference sequence). The CDR3 covers 13 residues. The V gene lost 2 bases and the J gene lost 6 bases, with 11 bases spanning the gap. The CDR3, as DNA: TGTGCCAGCAGTTTAGGCGTCTGGAGCGAGCAGTACTTC. This encodes CASSLGVWSEQYF.

There are a few counts of this clonotype. This rearrangement joins TRBV28 to TRBJ2-4; D possibly uses TRBD1 or TRBD2 (5 bases each). CDR3 size: 12 residues. Deletions cut 3 bases from V and 5 bases from J, with 5 bases between. Germline loops: CDR1 MDHEN, CDR2 SYDVKM. This CDR3 is CASSLGENIQYF. In DNA, the CDR3 is TGTGCCAGCAGTTTGGGGGAAAACATTCAGTACTTC.

The table lists this clonotype with a few counts. V and J are TRBV3-1 and TRBJ2-7; TRBD1 matches 7 bases. The CDR3 sequence is 13 residues long. Germline CDR1 LGHDT, CDR2 YNNKEL (reference sequence). V gave up 4 bases and J gave up 3 bases; unmatched junction bases: 3. The DNA for the CDR3 is TGTGCCAGCAGCCGACAGGGCTACTACGAGCAGTACTTC. This gives the protein CASSRQGYYEQYF.

The V gene is TRBV10-1, the J gene TRBJ1-3; D unresolved. V shed 0 bases and J shed 1 base, with 13 bases lying between them. The CDR3 is 17 residues long. The germline V gene encodes CDR1 WNHNN and CDR2 SYGVQD (reference sequence). The CDR3 region has the DNA TGCGCCAGCAGTGAGTCAAGAGGGCTTAAATCTGGAAACACCATATATTTT. Its protein is CASSESRGLKSGNTIYF.

The rearrangement links TRBV20-1 to TRBJ2-1; 11 nucleotides agree with TRBD2. Per the germline V gene, CDR1 is DFQATT and CDR2 is SNEGSKA (reference sequence). The CDR3 is 13 amino acids. In DNA, the CDR3 is TGCAGGAGTGGCACTAGCGGGAGCAATGAGCAGTTCTTC. It encodes CRSGTSGSNEQFF.

Many counts were recorded for this clonotype. The V and J genes are TRBV28 and TRBJ2-1, with 8 bases aligning to TRBD2. CDR1 is MDHEN and CDR2 is SYDVKM in the germline V gene. The CDR3 extends over 15 amino acids. V lost 6 bases and J lost 1; bases outside the gene matches: 5. CDR3 DNA sequence: TGTGCCAGCAGCCTTAGCGGGATTTCCTACAATGAGCAGTTCTTC. This translates into CASSLSGISYNEQFF.

This clonotype was detected many times. The chain joins TRBV28 to TRBJ2-5; D is undetermined. Between the trimmed V and J ends, which lost 3 bases and 3 bases, there was a span of 8 bases. There are 13 residues in the CDR3. CDR1 is MDHEN, CDR2 SYDVKM, per germline. CDR3 nucleotide sequence: TGTGCCAGCAGTTTCTGGGGAAAAGAGACCCAGTACTTC. This translates into CASSFWGKETQYF. The complete variable domain, with remaining parts taken from reference TRBV28 and TRBJ2-5, reads DVKVTQSSRYLVKRTGEKVFLECVQDMDHENMFWYRQDPGLGLRLIYFSYDVKMKEKGDIPEGYSVSREKKERFSLILESASTNQTSMYLCASSFWGKETQYFGPGTRLLVL.